This TCR beta chain was sequenced in a study of Ad26.COV2.S vaccination and SARS-CoV-2 variants. Study information: The study gave Ad26.COV2.S intramuscularly, once or twice 56 days apart. General study points: The analyses of TCR breadth and depth may have understated the size of total T cell responses. While placebo recipients had lower spike-specific TCR breadth, vaccine recipients had more.

As to this clone: What it binds is not known.

Described treatment: some 19 received Ad26.COV2.S at low or high dose, single or two shots; about five received placebo; per-sample allocation not given. Day 63 after the first injection of vaccine or placebo was the sampling time. Donation came from an adult in Boston who was aged 18-55 years. V was trimmed by 0 bases and J by 6 bases, leaving 14 bases between them. This CDR3 has 15 amino acids. Germline V CDR1 and CDR2: MNHEY, SVGAGI. Some clones are missing from TCRdb's copy, which holds only in-frame ones; the method was immunoSEQ multiplex PCR. The table has roughly 680,000 clones, around 89% seen once.

This clonotype was sampled from a person between 18 and 65 years old who received the Ad26.COV2.S COVID-19 vaccine or a placebo. The specimen was peripheral blood, collected in a trial of Ad26.COV2.S vaccine versus placebo. The chain uses TRBV6-5 and TRBJ1-2, with D unclear. CDR3 coding DNA: TGTGCCAGCAGTTACTCAGGACCCTCGCGGAATGGCTACACCTTC. Protein sequence: CASSYSGPSRNGYTF.